These T cell receptor beta chains were read from a single sample in a study of blood T cells in healthy people across ages. Via MiXCR, TCRdb re-called the 5' RACE reads, giving one row per CDR3 protein. The sample includes about 1,000,000 distinct CDR3 sequences, 40% to 55% seen only once; the top ten take approximately 19%. Specimen: blood. Receptor source: an older woman in good health. CDR3s include the opening cysteine and the closing phenylalanine or tryptophan. D genes are given only for firm matches. A row's size may be missing; if present it is once, few, many or a size class.

d_call	clone_size	v_call	j_call	cdr3_aa	cdr3_nt
NA	few	TRBV11-2	TRBJ2-4	CASSWVVERNIQYF	TGTGCCAGCAGCTGGGTCGTGGAGAGGAACATTCAGTACTTC
TRBD1	few	TRBV20-1	TRBJ2-3	CSARFTATGATQYF	TGCAGTGCTAGATTCACCGCAACAGGGGCTACGCAGTATTTT
NA	few	TRBV6-6	TRBJ2-1	CASIPRTDKRQQFF	TGTGCCAGCATCCCTCGGACAGACAAGAGGCAGCAGTTCTTC
NA	many	TRBV14	TRBJ2-4	CASSQDGRNIQYF	TGTGCCAGCAGCCAAGATGGGCGCAACATTCAGTACTTC
NA	NA	TRBV4-1	TRBJ2-5	CASSQPTEETQYF	TGCGCCAGCAGCCAACCGACGGAGGAGACCCAGTACTTC
TRBD2	NA	TRBV12-3/TRBV12-4	TRBJ2-1	CASSETSGSASSYNEQFF	TGTGCCAGCAGTGAGACTAGCGGGAGCGCAAGCTCCTACAATGAGCAGTTCTTC
NA	few	TRBV10-3	TRBJ1-4	CAISAGRDGEKLFF	TGTGCCATCAGTGCCGGGAGGGACGGCGAAAAACTGTTTTTT
NA	few	TRBV27	TRBJ2-1	CASSLEGIYNEQFF	TGTGCCAGCAGTTTGGAGGGGATCTACAATGAGCAGTTCTTC
TRBD2	once	TRBV5-1	TRBJ2-1	CASRTSGRSDERFF	TGCGCCAGCAGGACTAGCGGGAGGTCCGATGAGCGGTTCTTC
NA	NA	TRBV3-1	TRBJ2-7	CASSQLKAYEQYF	TGTGCCAGCAGCCAACTGAAGGCCTACGAGCAGTACTTC
TRBD2	NA	TRBV11-2	TRBJ2-5	CASSLEGTAVAGGENEQYF	TGTGCCAGCAGCTTAGAAGGGACTGCGGTAGCGGGAGGGGAGAATGAGCAGTACTTC
NA	few	TRBV20-1	TRBJ2-6	CSASGGAQPGANVLTF	TGCAGTGCGTCAGGCGGGGCTCAGCCTGGGGCCAACGTCCTGACTTTC
NA	NA	TRBV27	TRBJ2-3	CASSPFGGTQYF	TGTGCCAGCAGTCCCTTCGGGGGTACGCAGTATTTT
NA	few	TRBV20-1	TRBJ2-1	CSASNPTNEQFF	TGCAGTGCTTCAAACCCTACCAATGAGCAGTTCTTC
TRBD2	NA	TRBV6-6	TRBJ2-4	CASTLGLDVNIQYF	TGTGCCAGCACCTTAGGACTAGATGTAAACATTCAGTACTTC
TRBD2	few	TRBV4-2	TRBJ2-7	CASSLSWVRSGGTHYEQYF	TGTGCCAGCAGCTTAAGTTGGGTGCGTTCGGGAGGGACTCACTACGAGCAGTACTTC
TRBD2	NA	TRBV9	TRBJ2-7	CASSRTSREQYF	TGTGCCAGCAGCCGGACTAGTCGCGAGCAGTACTTC
TRBD1	NA	TRBV7-9	TRBJ1-1	CASEGQGTEAFF	TGTGCCAGCGAGGGACAGGGCACTGAAGCTTTCTTT
TRBD2	NA	TRBV5-1	TRBJ2-3	CASSLAGTSGMDTQYF	TGCGCCAGCAGCTTGGCAGGGACTAGCGGGATGGATACGCAGTATTTT
TRBD1	NA	TRBV7-8	TRBJ2-7	CASSYRDRRIYEQYF	TGTGCCAGCAGCTACCGGGACAGGCGGATCTACGAGCAGTACTTC
NA	NA	TRBV11-2	TRBJ2-7	CASSLKNSYNEQYF	TGTGCCAGCAGCTTAAAAAACTCCTACAATGAGCAGTACTTC
NA	NA	TRBV6-5	TRBJ2-7	CASSYLGANEQYF	TGTGCCAGCAGTTACTTGGGGGCGAATGAGCAGTACTTC
TRBD1	NA	TRBV4-1	TRBJ1-5	CASSQEAGTGYQPQHF	TGCGCCAGCAGCCAAGAGGCCGGGACAGGTTATCAGCCCCAGCATTTT
TRBD2	NA	TRBV28	TRBJ2-3	CASSQWGTSGRSTDTQYF	TGTGCCAGCAGCCAATGGGGGACTAGCGGGAGAAGCACAGATACGCAGTATTTT
TRBD2	NA	TRBV5-1	TRBJ2-5	CASSFGRASGETQYF	TGCGCCAGCAGCTTCGGGAGGGCCTCTGGAGAGACCCAGTACTTC
NA	many	TRBV5-1	TRBJ2-7	CASSLGPPSYEQYF	TGCGCCAGCAGCTTGGGTCCCCCGTCCTACGAGCAGTACTTC
NA	once	TRBV20-1	TRBJ2-7	CSARHYSYEQYF	TGCAGTGCTAGACACTACTCCTACGAGCAGTACTTC
NA	NA	TRBV2	TRBJ1-3	CASSGEASAGNTIYF	TGTGCCAGCAGTGGAGAGGCCTCAGCTGGAAACACCATATATTTT
TRBD2	many	TRBV7-9	TRBJ2-1	CASSPGTSGRSYNEQFF	TGTGCCAGCAGCCCGGGCACTAGCGGGAGGTCCTACAATGAGCAGTTCTTC
TRBD1	NA	TRBV28	TRBJ2-3	CASRTSGQGTSTDTQYF	TGTGCCAGCAGGACCTCTGGACAGGGGACCAGCACAGATACGCAGTATTTT
NA	NA	TRBV6-5	TRBJ1-1	CASSYSRPNTEAFF	TGTGCCAGCAGTTACTCAAGGCCGAACACTGAAGCTTTCTTT
TRBD2	NA	TRBV7-2	TRBJ2-5	CASSLVVTSGRGWETQYF	TGTGCCAGCAGCTTAGTGGTTACTAGCGGGAGGGGTTGGGAGACCCAGTACTTC
NA	NA	TRBV6-6	TRBJ1-1	CASSYGTLGTEAFF	TGTGCCAGCAGTTACGGGACTTTGGGCACTGAAGCTTTCTTT
NA	NA	TRBV11-2	TRBJ1-1	CASSLGGPREAFF	TGTGCCAGCAGCTTAGGAGGGCCGAGAGAAGCTTTCTTT
NA	NA	TRBV5-4	TRBJ2-5	CASSLVGPTETQYF	TGTGCCAGCAGCTTGGTTGGACCAACAGAGACCCAGTACTTC
TRBD2	few	TRBV6-2/TRBV6-3	TRBJ2-7	CASRETSGNSYEQYF	TGTGCCAGCAGGGAGACTAGCGGGAATTCCTACGAGCAGTACTTC
NA	NA	TRBV24-1	TRBJ2-7	CATSTRDVPYEQYF	TGTGCCACCAGTACCCGGGACGTGCCCTACGAGCAGTACTTC
NA	few	TRBV7-6	TRBJ2-4	CASSNEMQGADIQYF	TGTGCCAGCAGTAACGAAATGCAAGGGGCGGACATTCAGTACTTC
NA	few	TRBV1	TRBJ2-7	CTSSPKGSSGRPSSYEQYF	TGCACCAGCAGCCCCAAGGGGTCTAGCGGGAGGCCGAGCTCCTACGAGCAGTACTTC
NA	NA	TRBV2	TRBJ2-1	CASKSPYNEQFF	TGTGCCAGCAAGTCACCGTACAATGAGCAGTTCTTC
TRBD2	NA	TRBV20-1	TRBJ2-1	CSAKTSGLGGEQFF	TGCAGTGCTAAGACTAGCGGTCTTGGCGGTGAGCAGTTCTTC
TRBD2	many	TRBV11-1	TRBJ2-1	CASSPISPRTSGSRNEQFF	TGTGCCAGCAGCCCGATATCCCCCCGGACTAGCGGGAGTCGGAATGAGCAGTTCTTC
TRBD1	NA	TRBV7-3	TRBJ2-7	CASSLGDRATYNEQYF	TGTGCCAGCAGCTTAGGAGACAGGGCAACCTACAATGAGCAGTACTTC
NA	few	TRBV3-1	TRBJ2-1	CASSQVANQLYNEQFF	TGTGCCAGCAGCCAAGTAGCTAACCAGCTTTACAATGAGCAGTTCTTC
NA	NA	TRBV18	TRBJ1-2	CASSPERGRGYTF	TGTGCCAGCTCACCGGAACGTGGGAGAGGCTACACCTTC
TRBD2	NA	TRBV6-1	TRBJ2-1	CASSGATSMSSYNEQFF	TGTGCCAGCAGTGGGGCGACTAGCATGAGCTCCTACAATGAGCAGTTCTTC
TRBD2	NA	TRBV28	TRBJ2-5	CASSPGATSGGSETQYF	TGTGCCAGCAGTCCCGGGGCGACTAGCGGGGGGAGTGAGACCCAGTACTTC
NA	NA	TRBV11-3	TRBJ2-1	CASSLGRRQGYVEQFF	TGTGCCAGCAGCTTAGGGCGGAGGCAGGGATACGTTGAGCAGTTCTTC
NA	few	TRBV30	TRBJ2-7	CAWGRGAYEQYF	TGTGCCTGGGGACGCGGAGCCTACGAGCAGTACTTC
NA	few	TRBV21-1	TRBJ2-7	CASSAGPFRLEQYF	TGTGCCAGCAGCGCCGGGCCGTTTCGTCTCGAGCAGTACTTC
NA	NA	TRBV10-3	TRBJ2-3	CAISVGSTQYF	TGTGCCATCAGTGTGGGTTCTACGCAGTATTTT
TRBD2	few	TRBV10-3	TRBJ2-3	CAIRMGLAADTQYF	TGTGCCATCAGGATGGGACTAGCAGCGGATACGCAGTATTTT
NA	NA	TRBV14	TRBJ1-6	CASSQGWESSYNSPLHF	TGTGCCAGCAGCCAAGGATGGGAGAGCTCCTATAATTCACCCCTCCACTTT
TRBD1	few	TRBV7-2	TRBJ1-1	CASSLREGGFGNTEAFF	TGTGCCAGCAGCTTACGGGAAGGGGGCTTCGGGAACACTGAAGCTTTCTTT
TRBD1	NA	TRBV7-9	TRBJ1-4	CASSTGQAANEKLFF	TGTGCCAGCAGCACCGGACAGGCGGCTAATGAAAAACTGTTTTTT